These 11 T cell receptor beta chains share one sample of origin, sequenced in a study of beta chain features in type 1 diabetes. The sequenced template was cDNA made from the entire isolated RNA. The method was immunoSEQ multiplex PCR; TCRdb's version includes in-frame clones alone and lacks a portion of them. The profile shows around 180,000 clones, about an eighth of them singletons. Material for sequencing was central memory CD4+ T cells from blood. The receptor source for this set is a woman aged 18-29 years in good health.

This clone has only a few counts. This chain connects TRBV23-1 to TRBJ2-1, with 7 nucleotides matching TRBD1. TRBV23-1 is recorded as an ORF, its role being uncertain. This CDR3 has 19 amino acids. Trimming took 2 bases from V and 8 from J; bases not matched to a gene: 21. The CDR3 sequence is CASSQLGRAGGSDRDEQFF. The CDR3 DNA follows: TGCGCCAGCAGTCAACTGGGCAGGGCAGGGGGTAGCGATAGGGATGAGCAGTTCTTC.

The rearrangement links TRBV19 to TRBJ2-6; TRBD2 might be the D (5 bases). The CDR3 spans 14 residues. Germline CDR1 and CDR2: LNHDA and SQIVND (reference sequence). Trimming took 3 bases from V and 8 from J, leaving 11 bases between them. CDR3 bases: TGTGCCAGTAGTATGTTCCGGGATACCAACGTCCTGACTTTC. Encoded protein: CASSMFRDTNVLTF.

The gene calls are TRBV30 and TRBJ1-4; D may be TRBD1 (6 bases). CDR3 length: 14 residues. Germline V CDR1 and CDR2: GTSNPN, SVGIG (reference sequence). V was shortened by 0 bases and J by 7 bases, with 12 bases between the two germline ends. CDR3 nucleotides: TGTGCCTGGAGTGTAGGGGGGGGAGGTGAAAAACTGTTTTTT. It specifies CAWSVGGGGEKLFF.

With regard to this clone: Here the CDR3 omits its conserved ending phenylalanine or tryptophan, so a read error is the likely source. The chain couples TRBV29-1 to TRBJ2-7, with a possible D match to TRBD1 (6 bases). The CDR3 sequence is 12 residues long. The V end lost 4 bases, the J end lost 5 bases, and 12 bases lay between the germline ends. In germline, CDR1 is SQVTM, CDR2 ANQGSEA. The CDR3 region has the DNA TGCAGCGTTGCCCAAGGGGGAAACGAGCAGTACCTC. Protein: CSVAQGGNEQYL.

In its sample, this clone was seen a few times. This chain uses TRBV5-4 with TRBJ2-1; perhaps TRBD1 as D (6 bases). CDR1 and CDR2 (germline): SGHNT, YYREEE (reference sequence). This CDR3 comprises 15 residues. V lost 0 bases and J 8 bases, leaving 15 bases between the germline ends. The CDR3 nucleotides read TGTGCCAGCAGCTTGGCGCAGGGGAATGGGGATGAGCAGTTCTTC. It yields the protein CASSLAQGNGDEQFF. Based on the CDR3 plus reference TRBV5-4 and TRBJ2-1, the full variable domain is ETGVTQSPTHLIKTRGQQVTLRCSSQSGHNTVSWYQQALGQGPQFIFQYYREEENGRGNFPPRFSGLQFPNYSSELNVNALELDDSALYLCASSLAQGNGDEQFFGPGTRLTVL.

The table lists this clone with a few counts. The rearrangement links TRBV14 to TRBJ1-1; D remains unclear. Trimming pared 4 bases from V and 1 base from J, leaving 10 bases between. The CDR3 has 14 residues. The V gene's germline CDR1 is SGHDN and CDR2 FVKESK. CDR3 DNA sequence: TGTGCCAGCAGCCCCCCGGGAACGAACACTGAAGCTTTCTTT. Its translation is CASSPPGTNTEAFF.

This clone was observed a handful of times. The chain recombines TRBV29-1 with TRBJ1-1, with a possible D match to TRBD1 (5 bases). This CDR3 has 12 amino acids. V lost 5 bases to trimming and J lost 0 bases, with 7 bases between them. Germline lookup yields CDR1 SQVTM and CDR2 ANQGSEA. The CDR3 DNA follows: TGCAGCGTTAGCAGGGTGAACACTGAAGCTTTCTTT. Residues: CSVSRVNTEAFF. Looking up the rest from reference TRBV29-1 and TRBJ1-1 gives the full variable domain: SAVISQKPSRDICQRGTSLTIQCQVDSQVTMMFWYRQQPGQSLTLIATANQGSEATYESGFVIDKFPISRPNLTFSTLTVSNMSPEDSSIYLCSVSRVNTEAFFGQGTRLTVV.

The chain carries TRBV2 and TRBJ1-1, with a tentative D call TRBD1 (5 bases). The ends were cut back, 5 bases at V and 1 base at J, with 11 bases in the middle. Per the germline V gene, CDR1 is SNHLY and CDR2 is FYNNEI. This CDR3 comprises 14 residues. CDR3 protein: CASSSGARNTEAFF. The CDR3 DNA follows: TGTGCCAGCAGTAGCGGGGCCCGGAACACTGAAGCTTTCTTT. Complete variable domain (other parts from reference TRBV2 and TRBJ1-1): EPEVTQTPSHQVTQMGQEVILRCVPISNHLYFYWYRQILGQKVEFLVSFYNNEISEKSEIFDDQFSVERPDGSNFTLKIRSTKLEDSAMYFCASSSGARNTEAFFGQGTRLTVV.

The chain joins TRBV28 to TRBJ1-5; maybe TRBD1 (5 bases). V gave up 7 bases and J gave up 0 bases, with 16 bases separating them. This CDR3 spans 16 amino acids. The germline CDR1 and CDR2 sequences are MDHEN and SYDVKM. The CDR3 nucleotides are TGTGCCAGCACCCCCCGGGGGGGGACTAGCAATCAGCCCCAGCATTTT. It is translated as CASTPRGGTSNQPQHF.

This chain links TRBV30 with TRBJ2-7, with TRBD2 as a possible D gene (5 bases). V was clipped by 0 bases and J by 3 bases, with 12 bases between them. The CDR3 is 14 amino acids. Germline lookup yields CDR1 GTSNPN and CDR2 SVGIG (reference sequence). CDR3 residues: CAWSVRGSLYEQYF. The CDR3 nucleotides are TGTGCCTGGAGTGTAAGAGGGAGCCTCTACGAGCAGTACTTC. Drawing the rest from reference TRBV30 and TRBJ2-7, the complete variable domain is SQTIHQWPATLVQPVGSPLSLECTVEGTSNPNLYWYRQAAGRGLQLLFYSVGIGQISSEVPQNLSASRPQDRQFILSSKKLLLSDSGFYLCAWSVRGSLYEQYFGPGTRLTVT.

Only a few counts were recorded for this clone. The genes are TRBV11-2 and TRBJ2-2; D remains unclear. Germline values: CDR1 SGHAT, CDR2 FQNNGV. The ends were cut back, 3 bases at V and 5 bases at J, with 10 bases in the middle. The length of the CDR3 is 14 residues. The CDR3 region is CASSLREMTGELFF. CDR3 nucleotide sequence: TGTGCCAGCAGCTTGCGCGAAATGACCGGGGAGCTGTTTTTT. Variable domain in full (rest from reference TRBV11-2 and TRBJ2-2): EAGVAQSPRYKIIEKRQSVAFWCNPISGHATLYWYQQILGQGPKLLIQFQNNGVVDDSQLPKDRFSAERLKGVDSTLKIQPAKLEDSAVYLCASSLREMTGELFFGEGSRLTVL.